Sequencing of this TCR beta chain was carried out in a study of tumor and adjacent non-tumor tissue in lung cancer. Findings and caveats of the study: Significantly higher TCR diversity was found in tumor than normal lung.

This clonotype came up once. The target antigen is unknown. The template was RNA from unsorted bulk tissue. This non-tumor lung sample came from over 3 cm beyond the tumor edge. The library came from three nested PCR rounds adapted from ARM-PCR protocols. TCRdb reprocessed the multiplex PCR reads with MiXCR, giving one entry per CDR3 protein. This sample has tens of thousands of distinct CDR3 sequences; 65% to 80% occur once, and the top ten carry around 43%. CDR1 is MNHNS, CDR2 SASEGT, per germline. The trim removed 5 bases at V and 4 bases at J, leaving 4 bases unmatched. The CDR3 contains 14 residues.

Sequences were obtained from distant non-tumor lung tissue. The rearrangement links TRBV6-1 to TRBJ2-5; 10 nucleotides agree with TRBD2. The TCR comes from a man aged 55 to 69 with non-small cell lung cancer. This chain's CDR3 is CASSSGRVVETQYF. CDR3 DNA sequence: TGTGCCAGCAGTAGCGGGAGGGTCGTAGAGACCCAGTACTTC.